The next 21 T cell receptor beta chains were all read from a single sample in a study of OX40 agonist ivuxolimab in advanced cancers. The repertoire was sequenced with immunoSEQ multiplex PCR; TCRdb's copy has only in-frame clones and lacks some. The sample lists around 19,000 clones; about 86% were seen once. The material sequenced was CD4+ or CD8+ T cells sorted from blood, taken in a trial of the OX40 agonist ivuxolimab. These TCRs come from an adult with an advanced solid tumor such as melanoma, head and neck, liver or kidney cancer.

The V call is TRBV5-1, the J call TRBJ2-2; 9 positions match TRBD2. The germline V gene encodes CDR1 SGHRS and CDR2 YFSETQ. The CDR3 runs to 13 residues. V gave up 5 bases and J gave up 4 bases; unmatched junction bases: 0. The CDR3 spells CASRLAGTGELFF. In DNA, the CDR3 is TGCGCCAGCAGACTAGCGGGCACCGGGGAGCTGTTTTTT.

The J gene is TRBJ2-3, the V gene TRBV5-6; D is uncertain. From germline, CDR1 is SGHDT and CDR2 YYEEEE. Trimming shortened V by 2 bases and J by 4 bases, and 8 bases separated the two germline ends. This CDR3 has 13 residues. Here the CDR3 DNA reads TGTGCCAGCAGCTTAAGGCCCCCAGATACGCAGTATTTT. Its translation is CASSLRPPDTQYF.

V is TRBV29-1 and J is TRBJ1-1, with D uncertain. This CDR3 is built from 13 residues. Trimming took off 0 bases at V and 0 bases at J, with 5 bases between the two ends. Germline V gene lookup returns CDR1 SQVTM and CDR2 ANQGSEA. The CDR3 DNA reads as TGCAGCGTTGAAGAGCAAATGAACACTGAAGCTTTCTTT. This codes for CSVEEQMNTEAFF.

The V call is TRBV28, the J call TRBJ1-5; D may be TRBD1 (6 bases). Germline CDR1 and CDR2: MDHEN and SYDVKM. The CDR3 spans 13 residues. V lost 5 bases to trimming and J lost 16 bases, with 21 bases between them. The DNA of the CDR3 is TGTGCCAGCAGTCTATACCGGGACAAGTCGTCACATTTT. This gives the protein CASSLYRDKSSHF. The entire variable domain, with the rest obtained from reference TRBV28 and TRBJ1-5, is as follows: DVKVTQSSRYLVKRTGEKVFLECVQDMDHENMFWYRQDPGLGLRLIYFSYDVKMKEKGDIPEGYSVSREKKERFSLILESASTNQTSMYLCASSLYRDKSSHFGDGTRLSIL.

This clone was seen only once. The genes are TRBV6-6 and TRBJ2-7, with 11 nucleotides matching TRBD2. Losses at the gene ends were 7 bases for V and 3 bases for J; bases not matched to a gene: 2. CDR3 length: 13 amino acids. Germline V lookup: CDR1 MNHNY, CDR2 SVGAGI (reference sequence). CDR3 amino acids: CASTSGRSYEQYF. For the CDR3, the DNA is TGTGCCAGCACTAGCGGGAGGAGCTACGAGCAGTACTTC.

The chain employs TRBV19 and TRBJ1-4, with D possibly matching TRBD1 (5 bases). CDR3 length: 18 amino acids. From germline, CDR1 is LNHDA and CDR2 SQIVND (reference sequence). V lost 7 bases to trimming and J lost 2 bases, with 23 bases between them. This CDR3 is CASTTSRQGVATNEKLFF. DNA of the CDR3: TGTGCCAGTACCACTTCTCGGCAGGGAGTCGCCACTAATGAAAAACTGTTTTTT.

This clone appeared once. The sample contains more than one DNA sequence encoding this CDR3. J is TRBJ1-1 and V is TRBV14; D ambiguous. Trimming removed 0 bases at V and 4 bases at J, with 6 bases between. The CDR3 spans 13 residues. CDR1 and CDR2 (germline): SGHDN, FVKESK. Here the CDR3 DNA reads TGTGCCAGCAGCCAAGAGATCCGCACTGAAGCTTTCTTT. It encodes CASSQEIRTEAFF.

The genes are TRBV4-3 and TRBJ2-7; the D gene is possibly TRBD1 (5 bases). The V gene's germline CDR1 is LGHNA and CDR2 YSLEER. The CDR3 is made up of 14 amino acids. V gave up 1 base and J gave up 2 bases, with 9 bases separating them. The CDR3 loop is CASSQVAGPYEQYF. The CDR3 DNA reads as TGCGCCAGCAGCCAAGTAGCAGGGCCCTACGAGCAGTACTTC.

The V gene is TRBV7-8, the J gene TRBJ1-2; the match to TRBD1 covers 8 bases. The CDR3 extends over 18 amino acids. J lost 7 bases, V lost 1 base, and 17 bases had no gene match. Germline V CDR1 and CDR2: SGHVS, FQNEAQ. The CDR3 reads CASSLDVDRATLGGGYTF. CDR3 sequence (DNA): TGTGCCAGCAGCTTAGATGTGGACAGGGCGACCCTCGGCGGTGGCTACACCTTC. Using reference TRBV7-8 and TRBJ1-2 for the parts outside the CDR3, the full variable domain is GAGVSQSPRYKVAKRGQDVALRCDPISGHVSLFWYQQALGQGPEFLTYFQNEAQLDKSGLPSDRFFAERPEGSVSTLKIQRTQQEDSAVYLCASSLDVDRATLGGGYTFGSGTRLTVV.

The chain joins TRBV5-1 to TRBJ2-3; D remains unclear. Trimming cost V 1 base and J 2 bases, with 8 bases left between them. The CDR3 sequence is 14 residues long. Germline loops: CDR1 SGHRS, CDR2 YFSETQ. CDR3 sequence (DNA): TGCGCCAGCAGCTTGAGCTCCCCCACAGATACGCAGTATTTT. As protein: CASSLSSPTDTQYF.

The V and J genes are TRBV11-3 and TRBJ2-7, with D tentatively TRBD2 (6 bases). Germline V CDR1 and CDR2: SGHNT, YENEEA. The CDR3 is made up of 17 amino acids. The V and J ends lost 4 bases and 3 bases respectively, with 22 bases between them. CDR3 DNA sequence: TGTGCCAGCAGCTCAACTCCCCCCGATAGCGGCGGCTACGAGCAGTACTTC. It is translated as CASSSTPPDSGGYEQYF.

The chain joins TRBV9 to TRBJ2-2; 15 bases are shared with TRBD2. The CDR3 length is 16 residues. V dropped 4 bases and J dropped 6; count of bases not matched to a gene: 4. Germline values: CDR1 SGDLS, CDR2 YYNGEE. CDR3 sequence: CASSRTSGGASGELFF. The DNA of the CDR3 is TGTGCCAGCAGCCGGACTAGCGGGGGGGCCTCCGGGGAGCTGTTTTTT.

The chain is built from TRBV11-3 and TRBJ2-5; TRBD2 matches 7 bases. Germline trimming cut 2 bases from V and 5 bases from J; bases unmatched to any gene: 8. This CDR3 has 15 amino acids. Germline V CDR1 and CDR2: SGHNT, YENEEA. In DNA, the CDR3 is TGTGCCAGCAGCTTACTGAGCGGGAATGGGGAGACCCAGTACTTC. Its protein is CASSLLSGNGETQYF.

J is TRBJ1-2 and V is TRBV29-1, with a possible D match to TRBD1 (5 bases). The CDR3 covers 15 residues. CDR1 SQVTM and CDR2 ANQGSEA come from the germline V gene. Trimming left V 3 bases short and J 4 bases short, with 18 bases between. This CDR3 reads CSVDAGPGGSYGYTF. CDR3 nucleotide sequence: TGCAGCGTTGATGCGGGGCCGGGGGGGAGCTATGGCTACACCTTC.

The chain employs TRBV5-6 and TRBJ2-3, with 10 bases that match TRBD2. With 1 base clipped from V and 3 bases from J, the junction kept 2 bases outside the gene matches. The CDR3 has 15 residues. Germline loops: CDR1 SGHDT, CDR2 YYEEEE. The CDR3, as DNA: TGTGCCAGCAGCTTGTCTAGCGGGAGAACAGATACGCAGTATTTT. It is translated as CASSLSSGRTDTQYF.

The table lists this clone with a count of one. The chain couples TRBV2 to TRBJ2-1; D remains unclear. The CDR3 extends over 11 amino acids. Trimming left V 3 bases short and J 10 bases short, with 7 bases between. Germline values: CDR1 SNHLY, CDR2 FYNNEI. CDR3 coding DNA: TGTGCCAGCAGTGAGAGGAACGAGCAGTTCTTC. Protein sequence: CASSERNEQFF. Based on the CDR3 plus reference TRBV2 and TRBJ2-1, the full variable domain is EPEVTQTPSHQVTQMGQEVILRCVPISNHLYFYWYRQILGQKVEFLVSFYNNEISEKSEIFDDQFSVERPDGSNFTLKIRSTKLEDSAMYFCASSERNEQFFGPGTRLTVL.

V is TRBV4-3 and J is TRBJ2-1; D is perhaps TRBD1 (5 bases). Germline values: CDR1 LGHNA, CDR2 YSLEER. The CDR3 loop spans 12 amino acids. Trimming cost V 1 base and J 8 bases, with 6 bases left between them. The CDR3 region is CASSQGGYEQFF. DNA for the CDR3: TGCGCCAGCAGCCAAGGGGGCTATGAGCAGTTCTTC.

The CDR3 DNA sequence: TGTGCCAGCAGCTTAGTTGCGGGGATCACAGATACGCAGTATTTT. Translation gives CASSLVAGITDTQYF. The rearrangement uses TRBV11-1 and TRBJ2-3, with D tentatively TRBD2 (6 bases). Germline CDR1 reads SGHAT; CDR2 reads FQDESV (reference sequence). Deletions cut 1 base from V and 2 bases from J, with 10 bases between. The CDR3 is 15 amino acids.

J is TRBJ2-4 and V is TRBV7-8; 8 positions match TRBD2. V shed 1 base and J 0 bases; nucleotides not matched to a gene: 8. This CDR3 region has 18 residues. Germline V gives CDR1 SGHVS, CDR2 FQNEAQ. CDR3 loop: CASSLDAGGYGAKNIQYF. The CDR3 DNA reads TGTGCCAGCAGCTTAGACGCGGGAGGTTACGGAGCCAAAAACATTCAGTACTTC.

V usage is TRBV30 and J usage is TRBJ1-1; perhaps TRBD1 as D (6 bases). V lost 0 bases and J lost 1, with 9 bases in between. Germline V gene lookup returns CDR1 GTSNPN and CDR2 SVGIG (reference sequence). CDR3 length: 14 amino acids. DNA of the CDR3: TGTGCCTGGAGTGTTAGGGGGTGGAACACTGAAGCTTTCTTT. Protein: CAWSVRGWNTEAFF.

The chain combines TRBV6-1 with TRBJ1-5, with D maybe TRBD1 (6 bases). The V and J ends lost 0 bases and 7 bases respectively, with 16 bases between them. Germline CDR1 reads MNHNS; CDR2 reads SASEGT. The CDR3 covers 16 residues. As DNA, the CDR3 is TGTGCCAGCAGTGAAGCGCTCGGGACAAGGACGCAGCCCCAGCATTTT. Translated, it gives CASSEALGTRTQPQHF.